This T cell receptor (beta chain) came from a study of T cells in Graves' hyperthyroidism and ophthalmopathy. In the study overall: Peripheral blood sampling occurred at initial diagnosis, before any treatment. Study results and limitations: Researchers report that a 13 V-J model separated ophthalmopathy from stable hyperthyroidism. Blood shared most expanded thyroid clonotypes above 0.001.

In regard to this clonotype: Its antigen is not identified.

Amplification yielded TCR beta CDR3 regions, with RNA transcripts as the source. The HTBI primer set was used in a first-round RT-PCR of the TCR CDR3. TCRdb analysed the multiplex PCR reads with MiXCR anew, one entry per CDR3 protein. The table includes about 350,000 distinct CDR3 sequences, 15% to 20% detected once. Trimming pared 1 base from V and 0 bases from J, leaving 9 bases between. The CDR3 contains 15 residues. Germline V gene data show CDR1 as LGHNA and CDR2 as YNFKEQ. Lactation, pregnancy, other autoimmune disease or uncontrolled infection led to exclusion of patients. The chain is built from TRBV4-2 and TRBJ2-5; the D is unclear. Sequencing was carried out using blood. The receptor was derived from a woman in her thirties or forties with Graves' ophthalmopathy. The CDR3 region is CASSQVAANQETQYF. DNA for the CDR3: TGTGCCAGCAGCCAAGTGGCGGCAAACCAAGAGACCCAGTACTTC.